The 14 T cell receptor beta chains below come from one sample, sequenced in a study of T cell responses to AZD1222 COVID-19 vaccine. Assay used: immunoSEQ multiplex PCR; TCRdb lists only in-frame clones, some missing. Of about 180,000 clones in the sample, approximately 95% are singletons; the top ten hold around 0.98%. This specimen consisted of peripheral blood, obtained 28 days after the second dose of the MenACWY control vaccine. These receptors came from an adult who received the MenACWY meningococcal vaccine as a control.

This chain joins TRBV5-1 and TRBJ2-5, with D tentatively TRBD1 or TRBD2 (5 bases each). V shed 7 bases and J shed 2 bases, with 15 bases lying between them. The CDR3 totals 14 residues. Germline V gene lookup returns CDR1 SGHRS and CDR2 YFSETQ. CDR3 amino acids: CASATGRNQETQYF. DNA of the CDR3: TGCGCCAGCGCTACGGGGCGGAATCAAGAGACCCAGTACTTC.

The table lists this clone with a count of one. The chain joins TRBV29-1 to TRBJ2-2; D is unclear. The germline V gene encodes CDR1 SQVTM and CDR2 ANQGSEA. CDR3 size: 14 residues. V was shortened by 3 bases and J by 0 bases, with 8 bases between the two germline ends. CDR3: CSVEKGPNTGELFF. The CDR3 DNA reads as TGCAGCGTTGAGAAGGGCCCGAACACCGGGGAGCTGTTTTTT.

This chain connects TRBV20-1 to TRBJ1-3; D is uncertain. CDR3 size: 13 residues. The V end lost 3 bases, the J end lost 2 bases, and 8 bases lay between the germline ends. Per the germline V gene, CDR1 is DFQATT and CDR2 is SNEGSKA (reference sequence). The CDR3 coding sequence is TGCAGTGCTAGTCGGGGTACTGGAAACACCATATATTTT. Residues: CSASRGTGNTIYF.

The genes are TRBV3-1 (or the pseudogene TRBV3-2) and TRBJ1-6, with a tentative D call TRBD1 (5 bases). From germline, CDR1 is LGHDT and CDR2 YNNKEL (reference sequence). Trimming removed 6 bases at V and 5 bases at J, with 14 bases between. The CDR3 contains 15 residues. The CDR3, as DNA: TGTGCCAGCAGACTCGGGACGGTAAATAATTCACCCCTCCACTTT. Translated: CASRLGTVNNSPLHF.

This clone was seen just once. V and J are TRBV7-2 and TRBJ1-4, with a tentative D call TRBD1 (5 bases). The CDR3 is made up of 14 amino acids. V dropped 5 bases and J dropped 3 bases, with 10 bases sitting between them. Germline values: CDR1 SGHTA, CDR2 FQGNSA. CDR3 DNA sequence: TGTGCCAGCAGCCCTACAGGTCCTAATGAAAAACTGTTTTTT. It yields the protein CASSPTGPNEKLFF.

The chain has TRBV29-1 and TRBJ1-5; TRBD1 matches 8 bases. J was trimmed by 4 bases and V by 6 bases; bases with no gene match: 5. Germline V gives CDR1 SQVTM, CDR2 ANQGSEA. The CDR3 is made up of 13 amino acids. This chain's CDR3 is CSVGGQGNQPQHF. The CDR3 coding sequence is TGCAGCGTCGGAGGACAGGGTAATCAGCCCCAGCATTTT.

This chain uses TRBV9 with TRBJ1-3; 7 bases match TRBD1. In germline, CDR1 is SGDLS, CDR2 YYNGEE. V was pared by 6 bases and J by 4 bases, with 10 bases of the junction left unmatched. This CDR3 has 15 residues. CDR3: CASTGGTVDGNTIYF. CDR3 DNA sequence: TGTGCCAGCACGGGAGGGACAGTAGACGGAAACACCATATATTTT. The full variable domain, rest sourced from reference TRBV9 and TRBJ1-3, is DSGVTQTPKHLITATGQRVTLRCSPRSGDLSVYWYQQSLDQGLQFLIQYYNGEERAKGNILERFSAQQFPDLHSELNLSSLELGDSALYFCASTGGTVDGNTIYFGEGSWLTVV.

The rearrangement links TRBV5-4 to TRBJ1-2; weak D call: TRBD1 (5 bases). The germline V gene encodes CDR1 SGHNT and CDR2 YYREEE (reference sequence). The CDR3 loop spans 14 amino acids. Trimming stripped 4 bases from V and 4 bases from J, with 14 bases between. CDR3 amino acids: CASSADGGGYGYTF. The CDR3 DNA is TGTGCCAGCAGCGCGGATGGGGGTGGCTATGGCTACACCTTC.

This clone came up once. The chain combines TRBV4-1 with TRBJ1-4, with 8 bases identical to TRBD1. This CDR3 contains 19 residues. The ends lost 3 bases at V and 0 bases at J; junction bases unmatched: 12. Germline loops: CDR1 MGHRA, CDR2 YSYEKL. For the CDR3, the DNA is TGCGCCAGCAGCCAGGCCGGACAGGGACTCTTTGCAACTAATGAAAAACTGTTTTTT. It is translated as CASSQAGQGLFATNEKLFF.

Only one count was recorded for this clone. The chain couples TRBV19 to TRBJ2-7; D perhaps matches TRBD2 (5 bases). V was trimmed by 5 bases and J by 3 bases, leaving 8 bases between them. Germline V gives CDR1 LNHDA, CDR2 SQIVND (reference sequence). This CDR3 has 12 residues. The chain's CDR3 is CASSDRGYEQYF. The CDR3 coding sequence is TGTGCCAGTAGTGACCGGGGCTACGAGCAGTACTTC. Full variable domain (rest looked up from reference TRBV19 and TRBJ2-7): DGGITQSPKYLFRKEGQNVTLSCEQNLNHDAMYWYRQDPGQGLRLIYYSQIVNDFQKGDIAEGYSVSREKKESFPLTVTSAQKNPTAFYLCASSDRGYEQYFGPGTRLTVT.

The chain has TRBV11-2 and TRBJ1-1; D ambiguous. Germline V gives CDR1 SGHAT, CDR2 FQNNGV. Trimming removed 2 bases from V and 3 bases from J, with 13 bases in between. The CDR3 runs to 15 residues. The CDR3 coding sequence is TGTGCCAGCAGCTTATCGGTCGTCCGGGACACTGAAGCTTTCTTT. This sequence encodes CASSLSVVRDTEAFF.

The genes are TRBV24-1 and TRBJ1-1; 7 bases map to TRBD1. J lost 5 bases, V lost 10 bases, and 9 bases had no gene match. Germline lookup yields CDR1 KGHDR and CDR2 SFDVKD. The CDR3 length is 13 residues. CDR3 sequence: CATREGARTEAFF. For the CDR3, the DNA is TGTGCCACTCGAGAGGGGGCGCGGACTGAAGCTTTCTTT.

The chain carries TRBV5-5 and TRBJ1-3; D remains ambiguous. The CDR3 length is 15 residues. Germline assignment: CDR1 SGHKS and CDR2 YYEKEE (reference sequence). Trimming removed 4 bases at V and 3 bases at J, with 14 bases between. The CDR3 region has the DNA TGTGCCAGCAGCCCAGGCTTGGGGTTTGGAAACACCATATATTTT. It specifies CASSPGLGFGNTIYF. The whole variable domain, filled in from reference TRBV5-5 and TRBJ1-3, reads DAGVTQSPTHLIKTRGQQVTLRCSPISGHKSVSWYQQVLGQGPQFIFQYYEKEERGRGNFPDRFSARQFPNYSSELNVNALLLGDSALYLCASSPGLGFGNTIYFGEGSWLTVV.

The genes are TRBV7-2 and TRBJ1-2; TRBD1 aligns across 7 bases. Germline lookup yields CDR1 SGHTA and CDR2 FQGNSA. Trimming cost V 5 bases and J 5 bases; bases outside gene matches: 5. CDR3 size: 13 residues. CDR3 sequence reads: CASSATGVYGYTF. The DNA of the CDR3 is TGTGCCAGCAGCGCCACAGGGGTGTATGGCTACACCTTC. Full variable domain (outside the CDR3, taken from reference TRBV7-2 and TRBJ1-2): GAGVSQSPSNKVTEKGKDVELRCDPISGHTALYWYRQSLGQGLEFLIYFQGNSAPDKSGLPSDRFSAERTGGSVSTLTIQRTQQEDSAVYLCASSATGVYGYTFGSGTRLTVV.